This entry lists 2 T cell receptor beta chains sequenced from one sample in a study of blood T cells in healthy people across ages. The use of a sample-barcoded 5' primer and a J-beta primer mix characterized a second PCR of roughly 6 to 11 cycles. MiXCR, run by TCRdb on the 5' RACE reads, gives a single entry per CDR3 protein. Of approximately 850,000 distinct CDR3 sequences listed, 58% are singletons. The specimen sequenced was blood. All receptors come from a man in his thirties or forties in good health.

The V gene is TRBV7-9, the J gene TRBJ1-2; 8 bases are shared with TRBD1. The germline V gene encodes CDR1 SEHNR and CDR2 FQNEAQ (reference sequence). The CDR3 is 14 amino acids. Trimming removed 5 bases from V and 3 bases from J; junction bases left unmatched: 5. The CDR3: CASSKQGVDYGYTF. The CDR3 DNA reads as TGTGCCAGCAGCAAACAGGGGGTGGACTATGGCTACACCTTC.

This clonotype has just a few counts. This chain joins TRBV20-1 and TRBJ2-7; the D gene is possibly TRBD2 (6 bases). CDR3 length: 13 residues. Germline V gives CDR1 DFQATT, CDR2 SNEGSKA (reference sequence). This chain's CDR3 is CSAGRLISYEQYF. CDR3 nucleotide sequence: TGCAGCGCGGGACGGCTAATATCCTACGAGCAGTACTTC.